The subject of this entry is one T cell receptor (beta chain). This clonotype was seen at least ten times. There is no known antigen for this receptor. No much larger clonotype is one base removed from it; base qualities were not supplied. The time point label of this sample denotes: sample taken at primary tumor resection. For TCR sequencing, whole RNA was extracted from tumor and nontumor lung tissue, or from cryopreserved PBMC samples, and no cell sorting was done. Donors were 70 or so patients with early-stage, untreated non-small cell lung cancer from the lung TRACERx cohort. Patients were selected for TCR sequencing only if sufficient RNA was available from at least two tumor regions. The data originate from a study of spatial heterogeneity in lung cancer (dated by TCRdb to the late 2010s). General notes on the study: More beta-chain than alpha-chain transcripts were consistently detected, likely reflecting higher beta-chain transcript abundance. In the raw uncorrected reads, each unique combination of TCR and UMI appeared on average more than ten times. The study quantitatively compared TCR alpha and beta repertoires across multiple tumor regions, matched nontumor lung and blood in non-small cell lung cancer. The study linked features of the TCR repertoire to counts of nonsynonymous mutations, which were determined by whole-exome sequencing of tumor tissue. Both alpha and beta chains were TCR-sequenced in samples taken at surgery, namely 220 tumor regions, 62 to 65 matched nontumor lung samples and about 54 PBMC samples.

Preparation of the library involved 5' RACE. Reads for this sample came from a NextSeq 500. To allow correction of PCR and sequencing errors, the TCR library protocol tagged every TCR cDNA molecule with a unique molecular identifier. As for the original processing: TCR identification, UMI-based error correction and CDR3 extraction were all carried out with Decombinator tools. Expanded TCRs were defined as those above a frequency of 2 per 1,000, corresponding to the top 1% of the tumor frequency distribution. Renyi diversity was computed with the R vegan package after each repertoire had been subsampled 100 times to 5,000 TCRs. CDR3 similarity networks were constructed using string-kernel similarity of amino acid triplets, with links drawn between CDR3s whose pairwise similarity was above 0.82. TCRdb reprocessed the public reads (quality trimming at Q25 with fastp, clone calling with MiXCR) and kept in-frame beta chains. CDR3 protein sequences are deduplicated, and each keeps its most common genes and DNA. In this record, the V and J calls reflect TCRdb's handling and not the investigators' own analysis. Across this sample there are some 45,000 distinct CDR3 sequences, with roughly 12% seen only once. The ten biggest clones cover 40% to 50% of the sample.

Paper-wide results and their limitations: Ubiquitous expanded tumor TCRs were found in blood more often at tumor resection than at routine follow-up. Additional single-cell paired TCR alpha and beta sequencing was considered necessary to confirm, at a functional level, the hypothesis that regional TCRs recognize regional mutations.

The material sequenced was PBMCs, taken at surgery. The receptor was derived from a female donor with early-stage non-small cell lung cancer.

The CDR3 amino acid sequence is: CASSLVFGGPRQPQHF. The nucleotide sequence reads TGTGCCAGCAGTTTAGTCTTCGGCGGGCCCCGGCAGCCCCAGCATTTT. This sequence uses TRBV28 and TRBJ1-5, with the D gene not clear enough to name. The CDR3, cysteine through phenylalanine, is 16 amino acids long. This entry keeps only the CDR3 DNA: 48 bases, framed from base 1. According to the germline V gene, CDR1 reads MDHEN and CDR2 reads SYDVKM. V is shortened by 2 bases, J by 7 bases, and the region joining them spans 18 bases.